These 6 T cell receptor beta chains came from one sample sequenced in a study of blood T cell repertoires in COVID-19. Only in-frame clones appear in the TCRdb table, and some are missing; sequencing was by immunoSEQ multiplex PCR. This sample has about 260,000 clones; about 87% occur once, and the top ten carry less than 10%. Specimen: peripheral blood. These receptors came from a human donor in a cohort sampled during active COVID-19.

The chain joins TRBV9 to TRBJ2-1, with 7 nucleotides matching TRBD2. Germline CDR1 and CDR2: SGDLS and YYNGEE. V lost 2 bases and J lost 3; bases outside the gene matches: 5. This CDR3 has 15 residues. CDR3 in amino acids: CASSVWDYLYNEQFF. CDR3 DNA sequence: TGTGCCAGCAGCGTGTGGGACTACCTCTACAATGAGCAGTTCTTC.

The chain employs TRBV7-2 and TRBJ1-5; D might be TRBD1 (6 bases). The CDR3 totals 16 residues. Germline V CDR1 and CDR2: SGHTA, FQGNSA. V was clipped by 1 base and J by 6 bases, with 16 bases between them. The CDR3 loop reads CASSLGSQGIIQPQHF. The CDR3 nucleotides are TGTGCCAGCAGCTTAGGGTCCCAGGGGATCATTCAGCCCCAGCATTTT.

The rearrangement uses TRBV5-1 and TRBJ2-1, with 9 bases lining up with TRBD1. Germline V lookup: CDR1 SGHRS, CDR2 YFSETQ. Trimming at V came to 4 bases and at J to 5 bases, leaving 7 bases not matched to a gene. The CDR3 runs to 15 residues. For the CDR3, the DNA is TGCGCCAGCAGCCAGTGGACAGGGGAGGACAATGAGCAGTTCTTC. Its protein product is CASSQWTGEDNEQFF.

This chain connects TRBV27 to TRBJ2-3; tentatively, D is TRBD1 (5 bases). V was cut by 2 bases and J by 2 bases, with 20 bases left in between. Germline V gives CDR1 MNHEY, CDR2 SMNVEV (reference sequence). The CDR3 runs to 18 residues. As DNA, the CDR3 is TGTGCCAGCAGTTTACGCACCAGCAGACTCAGGGTCACAGATACGCAGTATTTT. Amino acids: CASSLRTSRLRVTDTQYF.

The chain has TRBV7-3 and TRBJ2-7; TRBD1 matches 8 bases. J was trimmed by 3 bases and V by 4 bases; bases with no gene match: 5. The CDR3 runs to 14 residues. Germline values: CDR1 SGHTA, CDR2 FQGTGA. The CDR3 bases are TGTGCCAGCAGCTCCCAGGGGGCCAACTACGAGCAGTACTTC. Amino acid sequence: CASSSQGANYEQYF.

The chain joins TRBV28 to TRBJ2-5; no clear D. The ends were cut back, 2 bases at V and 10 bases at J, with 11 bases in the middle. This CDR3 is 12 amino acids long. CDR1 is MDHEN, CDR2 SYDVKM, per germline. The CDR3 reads CASSLIWRDQYF. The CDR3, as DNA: TGTGCCAGCAGTTTAATTTGGAGAGACCAGTACTTC.